The clone carrying this T cell receptor (beta chain) was found once. Its antigen is not known. This specimen comes from a study of somatic mutations in cytotoxic T cells in rheumatoid arthritis. Findings and limits, study-wide: Rheumatoid arthritis patients and age-matched healthy controls showed no significant difference in CD8+ T-cell clonality.

The CDR3 sequence is 15 residues long. Looked up from germline, CDR1 is SGHTA and CDR2 is FQGTGA. The ends were cut back, 1 base at V and 5 bases at J, with 14 bases in the middle. How the authors handled the data: Patient CD8+ clones exceeding 1% seldom corresponded to published virus-specific TCRB sequences. TCRdb's table, derived via immunoSEQ multiplex PCR, lists solely in-frame clones and lacks some. The V and J calls and clone size come from that table; D and trimming were worked out from the DNA. The sample lists 15,000 to 20,000 clones, approximately 80% occurring once. The receptor was derived from an adult with rheumatoid arthritis. The V and J genes are TRBV7-3 and TRBJ1-1; D is possibly TRBD1 (6 bases). Sequenced input: CD8+ T cells sorted from blood. The CDR3 spells CASSLNRGLGTEAFF. CDR3 DNA: TGTGCCAGCAGCTTAAACCGGGGGCTAGGGACTGAAGCTTTCTTT.